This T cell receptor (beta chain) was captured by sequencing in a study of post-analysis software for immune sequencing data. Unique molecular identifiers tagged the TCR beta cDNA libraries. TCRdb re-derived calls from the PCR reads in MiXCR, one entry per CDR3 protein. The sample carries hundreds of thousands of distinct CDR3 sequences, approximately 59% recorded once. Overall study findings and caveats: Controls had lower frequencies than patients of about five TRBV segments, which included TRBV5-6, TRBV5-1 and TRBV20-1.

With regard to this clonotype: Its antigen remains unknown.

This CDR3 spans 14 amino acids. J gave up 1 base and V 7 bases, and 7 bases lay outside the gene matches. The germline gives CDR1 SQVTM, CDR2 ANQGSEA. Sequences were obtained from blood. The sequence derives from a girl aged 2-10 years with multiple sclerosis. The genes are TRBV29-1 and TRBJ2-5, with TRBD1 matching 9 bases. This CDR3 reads CSGIGDRAQETQYF. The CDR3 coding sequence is TGCAGCGGGATAGGGGACAGGGCCCAAGAGACCCAGTACTTC.